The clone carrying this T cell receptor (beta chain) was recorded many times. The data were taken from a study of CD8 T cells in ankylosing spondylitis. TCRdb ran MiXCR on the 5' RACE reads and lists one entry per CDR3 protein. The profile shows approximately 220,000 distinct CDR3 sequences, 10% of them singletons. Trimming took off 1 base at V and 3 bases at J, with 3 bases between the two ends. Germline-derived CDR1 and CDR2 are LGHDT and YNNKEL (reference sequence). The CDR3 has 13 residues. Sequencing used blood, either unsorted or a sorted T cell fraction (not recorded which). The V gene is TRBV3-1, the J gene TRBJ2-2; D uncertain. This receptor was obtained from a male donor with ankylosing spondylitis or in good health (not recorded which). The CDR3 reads CASSQVDTGELFF. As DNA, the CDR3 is TGTGCCAGCAGCCAAGTTGACACCGGGGAGCTGTTTTTT. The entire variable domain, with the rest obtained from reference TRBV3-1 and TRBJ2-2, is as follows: DTAVSQTPKYLVTQMGNDKSIKCEQNLGHDTMYWYKQDSKKFLKIMFSYNNKELIINETVPNRFSPKSPDKAHLNLHINSLELGDSAVYFCASSQVDTGELFFGEGSRLTVL.